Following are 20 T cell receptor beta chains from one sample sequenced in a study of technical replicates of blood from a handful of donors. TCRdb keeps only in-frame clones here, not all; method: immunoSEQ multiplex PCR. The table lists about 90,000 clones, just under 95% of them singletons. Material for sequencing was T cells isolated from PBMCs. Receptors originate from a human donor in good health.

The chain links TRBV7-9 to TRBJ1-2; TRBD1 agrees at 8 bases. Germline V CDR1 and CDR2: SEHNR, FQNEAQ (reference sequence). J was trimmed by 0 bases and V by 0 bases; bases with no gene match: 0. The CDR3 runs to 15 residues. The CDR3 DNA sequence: TGTGCCAGCAGCTTAGCGACAGGGGCTAACTATGGCTACACCTTC. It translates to CASSLATGANYGYTF.

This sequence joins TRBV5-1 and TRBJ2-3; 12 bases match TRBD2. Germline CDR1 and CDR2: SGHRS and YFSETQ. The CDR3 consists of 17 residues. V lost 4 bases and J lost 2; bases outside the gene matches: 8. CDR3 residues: CASSTILAGGHTDTQYF. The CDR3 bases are TGCGCCAGCAGCACAATACTAGCGGGGGGACACACAGATACGCAGTATTTT.

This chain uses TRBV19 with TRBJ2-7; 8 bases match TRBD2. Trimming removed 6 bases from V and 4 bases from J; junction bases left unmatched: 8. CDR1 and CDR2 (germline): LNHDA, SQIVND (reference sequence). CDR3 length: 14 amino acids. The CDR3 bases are TGTGCCAGTAGACTTTCGGGAGGGGGGTACGAGCAGTACTTC. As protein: CASRLSGGGYEQYF.

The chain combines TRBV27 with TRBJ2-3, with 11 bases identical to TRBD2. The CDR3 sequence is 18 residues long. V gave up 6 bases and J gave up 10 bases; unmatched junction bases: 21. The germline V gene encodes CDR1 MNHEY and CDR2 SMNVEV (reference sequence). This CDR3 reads CASSLRAGGLAGGGAQYF. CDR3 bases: TGTGCCAGCAGCCTCCGAGCAGGTGGTCTAGCGGGAGGTGGAGCGCAGTATTTT.

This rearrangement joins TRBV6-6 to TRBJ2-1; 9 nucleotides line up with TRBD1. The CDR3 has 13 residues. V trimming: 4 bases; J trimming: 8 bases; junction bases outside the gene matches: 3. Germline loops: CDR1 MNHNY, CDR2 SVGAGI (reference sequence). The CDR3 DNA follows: TGTGCCAGCAGTTCCGGGACAGGGCATGAGCAGTTCTTC. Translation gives CASSSGTGHEQFF.

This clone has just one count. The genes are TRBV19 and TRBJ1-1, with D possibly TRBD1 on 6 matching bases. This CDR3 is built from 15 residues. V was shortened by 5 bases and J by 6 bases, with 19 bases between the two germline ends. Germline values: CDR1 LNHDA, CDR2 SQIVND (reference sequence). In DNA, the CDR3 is TGTGCCAGTAGTGGGGCCTGGCAGGGGATTCCTGAAGCTTTCTTT. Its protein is CASSGAWQGIPEAFF.

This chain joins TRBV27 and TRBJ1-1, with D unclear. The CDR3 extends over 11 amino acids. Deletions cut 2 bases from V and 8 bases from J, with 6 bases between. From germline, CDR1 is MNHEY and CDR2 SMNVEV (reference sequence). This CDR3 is CASSLGTEAFF. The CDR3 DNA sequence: TGTGCCAGCAGTTTAGGCACCGAAGCTTTCTTT.

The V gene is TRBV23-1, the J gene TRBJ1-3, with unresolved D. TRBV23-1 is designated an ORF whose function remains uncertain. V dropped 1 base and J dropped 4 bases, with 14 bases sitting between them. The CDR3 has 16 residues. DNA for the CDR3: TGCGCCAGCAGTCAATTTTGTCAGGTACGGGGAAACACCATATATTTT. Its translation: CASSQFCQVRGNTIYF.

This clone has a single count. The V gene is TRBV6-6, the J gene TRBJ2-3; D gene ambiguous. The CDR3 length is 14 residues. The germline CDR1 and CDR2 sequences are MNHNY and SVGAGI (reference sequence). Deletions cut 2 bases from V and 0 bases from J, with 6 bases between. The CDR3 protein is CASSYTVSTDTQYF. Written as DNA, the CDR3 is TGTGCCAGCAGTTACACAGTTAGCACAGATACGCAGTATTTT.

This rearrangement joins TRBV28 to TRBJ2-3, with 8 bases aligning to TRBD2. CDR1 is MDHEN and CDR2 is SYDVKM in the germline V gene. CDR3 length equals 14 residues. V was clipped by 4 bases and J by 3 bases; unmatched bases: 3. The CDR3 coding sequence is TGTGCCAGCAGTTCACTAGCGGTAACAGATACGCAGTATTTT. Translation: CASSSLAVTDTQYF.

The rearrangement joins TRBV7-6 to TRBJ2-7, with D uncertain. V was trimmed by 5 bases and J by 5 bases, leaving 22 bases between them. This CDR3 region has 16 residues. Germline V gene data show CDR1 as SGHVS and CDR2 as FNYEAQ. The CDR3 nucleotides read TGTGCCAGCAGCAAAGTCCCCCCTACGGGTCTCAACGAGCAGTACTTC. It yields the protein CASSKVPPTGLNEQYF.

In DNA form, the CDR3 reads TGTGCCAGCAACTCGGGACAGGACGACTATGGCTACACCTTC. Its translation: CASNSGQDDYGYTF. This rearrangement joins TRBV11-1 to TRBJ1-2; TRBD1 matches at 8 bases. This CDR3 has 14 amino acids. Germline assignment: CDR1 SGHAT and CDR2 FQDESV (reference sequence). V was clipped by 7 bases and J by 3 bases; unmatched bases: 7.

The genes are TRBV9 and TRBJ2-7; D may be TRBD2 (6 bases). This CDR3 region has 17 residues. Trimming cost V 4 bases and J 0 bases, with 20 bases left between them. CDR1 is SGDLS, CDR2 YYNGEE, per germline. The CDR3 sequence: CASSPKVMRGGSYEQYF. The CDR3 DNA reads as TGTGCCAGCAGCCCCAAGGTGATGCGGGGAGGCTCCTACGAGCAGTACTTC.

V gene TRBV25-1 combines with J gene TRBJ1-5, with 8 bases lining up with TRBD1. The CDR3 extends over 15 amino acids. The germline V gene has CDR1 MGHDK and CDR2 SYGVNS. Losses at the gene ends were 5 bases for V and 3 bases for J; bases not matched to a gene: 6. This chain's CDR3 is CASSIGTGDNQPQHF. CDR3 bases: TGTGCCAGCAGTATCGGGACAGGAGACAATCAGCCCCAGCATTTT.

CDR3 DNA: TGTGCCAGCAGCCAACAGGGACCCTCTAACTATGGCTACACCTTC. Protein sequence: CASSQQGPSNYGYTF. The chain combines TRBV7-8 with TRBJ1-2; a possible D gene is TRBD1 (6 bases). Germline CDR1 is SGHVS and CDR2 is FQNEAQ. The CDR3 is 15 residues long. Deletions cut 5 bases from V and 0 bases from J, with 13 bases between.

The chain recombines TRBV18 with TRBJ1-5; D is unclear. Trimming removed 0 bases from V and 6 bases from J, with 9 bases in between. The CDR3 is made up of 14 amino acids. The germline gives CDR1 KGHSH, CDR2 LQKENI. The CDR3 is CASSPPGRGQPQHF. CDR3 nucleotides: TGTGCCAGCTCACCACCAGGGAGAGGTCAGCCCCAGCATTTT.

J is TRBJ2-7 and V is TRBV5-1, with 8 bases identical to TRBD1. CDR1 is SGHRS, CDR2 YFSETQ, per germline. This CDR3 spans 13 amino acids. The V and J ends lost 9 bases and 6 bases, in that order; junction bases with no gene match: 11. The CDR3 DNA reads TGCGCCAAGAAGTGGGACAGGTCGTCCGAGCAGTACTTC. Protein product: CAKKWDRSSEQYF.

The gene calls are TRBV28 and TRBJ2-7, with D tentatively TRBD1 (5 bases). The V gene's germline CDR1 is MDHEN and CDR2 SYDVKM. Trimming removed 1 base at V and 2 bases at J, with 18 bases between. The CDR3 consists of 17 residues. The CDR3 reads CASSLFLDSPLPYEQYF. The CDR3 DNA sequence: TGTGCCAGCAGTTTATTTCTCGACAGCCCTTTACCCTACGAGCAGTACTTC.

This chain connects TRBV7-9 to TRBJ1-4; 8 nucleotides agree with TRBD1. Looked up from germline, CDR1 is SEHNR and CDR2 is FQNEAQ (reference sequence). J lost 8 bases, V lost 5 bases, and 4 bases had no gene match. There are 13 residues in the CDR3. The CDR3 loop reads CASSLGTGEKLFF. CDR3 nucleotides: TGTGCCAGCAGCCTAGGGACAGGCGAAAAACTGTTTTTT.

CDR3 DNA sequence: TGTGCCAGCAGCGGAGGGAATGGGTTTTTCGATGAGCAGTTCTTC. Its translation: CASSGGNGFFDEQFF. V gene TRBV27 combines with J gene TRBJ2-1, with D perhaps matching TRBD2 (6 bases). In germline, CDR1 is MNHEY, CDR2 SMNVEV (reference sequence). The CDR3 has 15 amino acids. With 6 bases removed from V and 8 bases from J, the gap between germline ends came to 20 bases.